This TCR beta chain was recorded in a study of control samples from healthy donors and cancer patients. Germline V lookup: CDR1 MNHEY, CDR2 SMNVEV (reference sequence). This CDR3 has 15 amino acids. Between the trimmed V and J ends, which lost 5 bases and 3 bases, there was a span of 17 bases. Clones were sequenced by immunoSEQ multiplex PCR, and TCRdb holds only the in-frame ones, with some missing. The sample records roughly 150,000 clones, about 86% being singletons. This chain uses TRBV27 with TRBJ2-7; D is perhaps TRBD1 (6 bases). The source material was blood. This receptor was taken from a man younger than 30 in good health. This chain's CDR3 is CASSPAWTDHYEQYF. CDR3 coding DNA: TGTGCCAGCAGTCCTGCCTGGACAGACCACTACGAGCAGTACTTC.